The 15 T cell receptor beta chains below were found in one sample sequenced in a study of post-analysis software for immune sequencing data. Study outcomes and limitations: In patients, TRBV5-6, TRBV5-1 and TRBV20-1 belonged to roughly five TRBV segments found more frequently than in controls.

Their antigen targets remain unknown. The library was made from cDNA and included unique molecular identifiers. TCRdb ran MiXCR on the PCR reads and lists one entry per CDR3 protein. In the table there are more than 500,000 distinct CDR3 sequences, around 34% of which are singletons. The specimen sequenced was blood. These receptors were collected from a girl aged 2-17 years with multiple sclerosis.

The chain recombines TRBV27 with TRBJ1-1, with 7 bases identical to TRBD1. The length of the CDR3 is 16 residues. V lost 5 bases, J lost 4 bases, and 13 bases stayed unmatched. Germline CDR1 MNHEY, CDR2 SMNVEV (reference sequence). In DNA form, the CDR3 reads TGTGCCAGCAGTATCCGACAGGGTCGCGGGGTCACTGAAGCTTTCTTT. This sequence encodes CASSIRQGRGVTEAFF.

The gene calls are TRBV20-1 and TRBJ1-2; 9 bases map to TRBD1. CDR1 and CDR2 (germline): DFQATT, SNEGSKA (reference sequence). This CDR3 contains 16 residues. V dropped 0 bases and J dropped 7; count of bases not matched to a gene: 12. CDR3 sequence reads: CSARELPPTGGGGYTF. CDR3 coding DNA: TGCAGTGCTAGAGAACTCCCCCCAACAGGGGGCGGTGGCTACACCTTC.

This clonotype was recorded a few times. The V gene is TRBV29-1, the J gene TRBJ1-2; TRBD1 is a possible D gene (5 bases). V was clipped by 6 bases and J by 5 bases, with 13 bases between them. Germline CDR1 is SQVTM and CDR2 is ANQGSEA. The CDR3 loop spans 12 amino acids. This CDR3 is CSVTGTEYGYTF. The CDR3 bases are TGCAGCGTAACCGGGACCGAGTATGGCTACACCTTC.

Written as DNA, the CDR3 is TGTGCCAGCAGCCGAAATACAGGGAACACTGAAGCTTTCTTT. Residues: CASSRNTGNTEAFF. This chain links TRBV12-3 or TRBV12-4 with TRBJ1-1, with D possibly matching TRBD1 (5 bases). The ends were cut back, 6 bases at V and 1 base at J, with 12 bases in the middle. This CDR3 is built from 14 residues.

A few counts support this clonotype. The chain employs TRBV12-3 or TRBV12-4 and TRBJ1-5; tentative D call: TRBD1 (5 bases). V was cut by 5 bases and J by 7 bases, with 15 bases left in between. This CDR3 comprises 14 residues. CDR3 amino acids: CASSPTPDNQPQHF. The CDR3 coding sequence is TGTGCCAGCAGTCCCACCCCGGACAACCAGCCCCAGCATTTT.

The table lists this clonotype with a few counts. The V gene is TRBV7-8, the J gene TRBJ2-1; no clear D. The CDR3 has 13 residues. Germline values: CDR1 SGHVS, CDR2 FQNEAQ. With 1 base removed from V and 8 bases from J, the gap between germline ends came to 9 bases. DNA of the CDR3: TGTGCCAGCAGCTTAGGGCTCCCAGATGAGCAGTTCTTC. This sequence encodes CASSLGLPDEQFF.

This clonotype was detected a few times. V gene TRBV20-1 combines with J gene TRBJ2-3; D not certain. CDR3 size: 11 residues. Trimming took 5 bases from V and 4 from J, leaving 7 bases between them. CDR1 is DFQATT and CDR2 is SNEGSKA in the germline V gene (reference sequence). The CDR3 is CSALTPDTQYF. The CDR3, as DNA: TGCAGTGCTCTGACTCCAGATACGCAGTATTTT.

CDR3 DNA: TGCAGTGCAACCCGGGGCTTAGCGGGCTCCTACGAGCAGTACTTC. It encodes CSATRGLAGSYEQYF. The rearrangement uses TRBV20-1 and TRBJ2-7; 7 bases align to TRBD2. CDR3 length equals 15 residues. Trimming at V came to 6 bases and at J to 0 bases, leaving 11 bases not matched to a gene. The germline V gene has CDR1 DFQATT and CDR2 SNEGSKA (reference sequence).

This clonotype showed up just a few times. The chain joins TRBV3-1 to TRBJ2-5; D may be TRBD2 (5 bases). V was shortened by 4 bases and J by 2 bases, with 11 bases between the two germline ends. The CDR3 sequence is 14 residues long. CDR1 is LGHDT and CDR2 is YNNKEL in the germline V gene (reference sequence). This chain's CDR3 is CASSPWTFQETQYF. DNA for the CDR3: TGTGCCAGCAGCCCCTGGACTTTTCAAGAGACCCAGTACTTC.

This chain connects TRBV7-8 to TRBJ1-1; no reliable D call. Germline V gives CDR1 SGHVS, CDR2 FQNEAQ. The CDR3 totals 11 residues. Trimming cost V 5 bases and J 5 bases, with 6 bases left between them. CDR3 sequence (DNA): TGTGCCAGCAGCCACGGAACTGAAGCTTTCTTT. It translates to CASSHGTEAFF.

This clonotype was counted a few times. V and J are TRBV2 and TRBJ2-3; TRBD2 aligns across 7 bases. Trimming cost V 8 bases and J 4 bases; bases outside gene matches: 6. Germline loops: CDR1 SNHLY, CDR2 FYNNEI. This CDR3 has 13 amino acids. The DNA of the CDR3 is TGTGCCAGCCGGGGGGATGTGGCAGATACGCAGTATTTT. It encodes CASRGDVADTQYF.

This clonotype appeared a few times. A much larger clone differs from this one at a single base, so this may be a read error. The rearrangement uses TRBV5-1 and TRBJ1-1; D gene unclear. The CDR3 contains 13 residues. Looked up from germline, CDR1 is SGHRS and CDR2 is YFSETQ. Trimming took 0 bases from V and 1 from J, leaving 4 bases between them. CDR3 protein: CASSLEQNTEAFF. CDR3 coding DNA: TGCGCCAGCAGCTTGGAGCAGAACACTGAAGCTTTCTTT.

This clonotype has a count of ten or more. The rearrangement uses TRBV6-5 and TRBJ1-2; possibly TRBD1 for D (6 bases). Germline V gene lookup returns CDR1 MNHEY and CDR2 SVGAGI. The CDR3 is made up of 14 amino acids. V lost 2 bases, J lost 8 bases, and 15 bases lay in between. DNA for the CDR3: TGTGCCAGCAGTTACGATTGGACAGCCCAGGGCTACACCTTC. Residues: CASSYDWTAQGYTF.

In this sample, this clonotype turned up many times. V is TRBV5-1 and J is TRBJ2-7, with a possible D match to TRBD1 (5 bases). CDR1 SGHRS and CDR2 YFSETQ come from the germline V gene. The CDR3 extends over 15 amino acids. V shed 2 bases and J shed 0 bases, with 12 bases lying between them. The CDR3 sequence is CASSLGGASSYEQYF. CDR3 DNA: TGCGCCAGCAGCTTAGGTGGGGCCAGCTCCTACGAGCAGTACTTC.

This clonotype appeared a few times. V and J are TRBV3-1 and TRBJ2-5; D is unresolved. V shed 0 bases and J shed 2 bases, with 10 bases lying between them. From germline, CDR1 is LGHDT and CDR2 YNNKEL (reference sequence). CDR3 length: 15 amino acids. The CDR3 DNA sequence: TGTGCCAGCAGCCAAGATCGAATCTCGCAAGAGACCCAGTACTTC. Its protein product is CASSQDRISQETQYF.